Listed below are T cell receptor beta chains from one sample, sequenced in a study of blood T cell repertoires in COVID-19. Some clones are missing from TCRdb's copy, which holds only in-frame ones; the method was immunoSEQ multiplex PCR. The table lists about 110,000 clones, about 88% of them singletons. The sample consisted of peripheral blood. These TCRs come from a woman aged 45-65 years with acute or convalescent COVID-19. CDR3s include the opening cysteine and the closing phenylalanine or tryptophan. The D gene is left open where the match is weak. Where a row states a size, it is once, few, many or the class of an expanded clone; other rows omit it.

NA TRBJ1-5 TRBV5-6 NA 15 CASSLSDAANQPQHF TGTGCCAGCAGCTTGAGCGACGCTGCGAATCAGCCCCAGCATTTT
NA TRBJ2-5 TRBV3-1/TRBV3-2 NA 17 CASSQGGSTVYQETQYF TGTGCCAGCAGCCAAGGAGGGAGTACGGTGTACCAAGAGACCCAGTACTTC
NA TRBJ2-7 TRBV7-6 NA 13 CASSSPTVAEQYF TGTGCCAGCAGCTCCCCGACTGTGGCCGAGCAGTACTTC
TRBD2 TRBJ2-5 TRBV28 few 19 CASSQGLAGGGRLVETQYF TGTGCCAGCAGTCAAGGACTAGCGGGAGGTGGTCGTTTGGTGGAGACCCAGTACTTC
NA TRBJ2-7 TRBV7-2 NA 14 CASSYKPDTYEQYF TGTGCCAGCAGCTACAAACCTGACACCTACGAGCAGTACTTC
TRBD2 TRBJ2-3 TRBV6-5 NA 15 CASSPGIAGGDTQYF TGTGCCAGCAGCCCCGGAATAGCGGGAGGAGATACGCAGTATTTT
NA TRBJ1-4 TRBV19 many 14 CASSMSGAREKLFF TGTGCCAGTAGTATGTCAGGGGCTCGGGAAAAACTGTTTTTT
NA TRBJ2-2 TRBV7-2 few 18 CASSLVLAGGGSTGELFF TGTGCCAGCAGCTTAGTATTGGCAGGAGGTGGATCCACCGGGGAGCTGTTTTTT
TRBD1 TRBJ1-6 TRBV28 few 15 CASSQTGQGSSPLHF TGTGCCAGCAGTCAAACCGGACAGGGTAGCTCACCCCTCCACTTT
NA TRBJ1-2 TRBV19 NA 14 CASSIGAQTGGYTF TGTGCCAGTAGTATAGGGGCCCAAACCGGAGGCTACACCTTC
TRBD1 TRBJ1-5 TRBV5-8 NA 15 CASSSGTGGVQPQHF TGTGCCAGCAGCTCCGGGACAGGGGGCGTTCAGCCCCAGCATTTT
NA TRBJ1-4 TRBV10-2 NA 13 CASSEQGNEKLFF TGCGCCAGCAGTGAGCAGGGGAATGAAAAACTGTTTTTT
NA TRBJ1-2 TRBV9 NA 13 CASSREQELGYTF TGTGCCAGCTCCCGAGAGCAGGAATTAGGCTACACCTTC
TRBD1 TRBJ2-5 TRBV6-1 NA 14 CASSDQDREETQYF TGTGCCAGCAGTGACCAGGACAGGGAAGAGACCCAGTACTTC
NA TRBJ1-6 TRBV7-9 NA 13 CASSSPDNSPLHF TGTGCCAGCAGCTCCCCCGATAATTCACCCCTCCACTTT
NA TRBJ2-3 TRBV19 NA 16 CARHNPRGVSTDTQYF TGTGCCCGGCACAACCCCAGGGGGGTAAGTACAGATACGCAGTATTTT
NA TRBJ2-6 TRBV19 NA 17 CATAPGFLGSGANVLTF TGTGCCACCGCTCCCGGGTTCCTCGGCTCTGGGGCCAACGTCCTGACTTTC
NA TRBJ2-5 TRBV15 NA 12 CATSKAQETQYF TGTGCCACCAGCAAAGCCCAAGAGACCCAGTACTTC
TRBD1 TRBJ2-2 TRBV19 NA 17 CASKIRGQGANTGELFF TGTGCCAGTAAAATTAGGGGACAGGGAGCCAACACCGGGGAGCTGTTTTTT
TRBD1 TRBJ2-5 TRBV7-9 NA 18 CASSLGPGQGLSGETQYF TGTGCCAGCAGCTTAGGGCCGGGACAGGGTCTTTCAGGAGAGACCCAGTACTTC
NA TRBJ2-7 TRBV28 NA 15 CASSLSGPSSYEQYF TGTGCCAGCAGCCTGAGCGGGCCGAGCTCCTACGAGCAGTACTTC
NA TRBJ2-1 TRBV6-5 few 13 CASSGIAHNEQFF TGTGCCAGCAGCGGGATTGCCCACAATGAGCAGTTCTTC
NA TRBJ1-2 TRBV12-3/TRBV12-4 NA 13 CASRFLPNYGYTF TGTGCCAGCAGGTTTCTTCCGAACTATGGCTACACCTTC
TRBD1 TRBJ1-1 TRBV19 NA 13 CASTDRGNTEAFF TGTGCCAGTACCGACAGGGGGAACACTGAAGCTTTCTTT
NA TRBJ1-6 TRBV6-5 NA 15 CASSTDSRRNSPLHF TGTGCCAGCAGTACGGACAGCCGAAGAAATTCACCCCTCCACTTT
NA TRBJ2-6 TRBV28 NA 15 CASSFASSGANVLTF TGTGCCAGCAGTTTTGCCAGCTCTGGGGCCAACGTCCTGACTTTC
TRBD2 TRBJ2-4 TRBV24-1 NA 15 CATSAPGGAKNIQYF TGTGCCACCAGTGCCCCGGGGGGGGCCAAAAACATTCAGTACTTC
NA TRBJ1-2 TRBV30 NA 12 CAWRITNYGYTF TGTGCCTGGAGAATTACTAACTATGGCTACACCTTC
TRBD2 TRBJ2-1 TRBV6-2/TRBV6-3 NA 14 CASSRSGLINEQFF TGTGCCAGCAGTCGTAGCGGGTTGATCAATGAGCAGTTCTTC
NA TRBJ2-2 TRBV6-5 NA 14 CASSGPSRNGELFF TGTGCCAGCTCAGGTCCGTCACGGAACGGGGAGCTGTTTTTT
NA TRBJ2-5 TRBV14 NA 13 CASSFPYQETQYF TGTGCCAGCAGCTTCCCGTACCAAGAGACCCAGTACTTC
NA TRBJ2-7 TRBV4-2 NA 16 CASSQGSDYLKLEQYF TGTGCCAGCAGCCAAGGATCGGACTATTTGAAACTCGAGCAGTACTTC
TRBD1 TRBJ1-3 TRBV10-3 NA 16 CAISGTGGATGNTIYF TGTGCCATCAGCGGGACAGGGGGTGCTACTGGAAACACCATATATTTT
TRBD2 TRBJ2-2 TRBV19 NA 15 CASRSGGAGRGELFF TGTGCCAGTAGGAGCGGGGGCGCCGGCCGCGGGGAGCTGTTTTTT
NA TRBJ1-1 TRBV7-9 NA 13 CASTQTPNTEAFF TGTGCCAGCACCCAGACTCCGAACACTGAAGCTTTCTTT
NA TRBJ2-2 TRBV7-6 NA 17 CASSLVVGSSRPGELFF TGTGCCAGCAGCTTAGTCGTCGGGTCCTCCCGACCCGGGGAGCTGTTTTTT
TRBD2 TRBJ2-2 TRBV7-2 NA 17 CASSLVGTSGSTGELFF TGTGCCAGCAGCTTAGTAGGGACTAGCGGGAGCACCGGGGAGCTGTTTTTT
NA TRBJ1-2 TRBV5-1 NA 15 CASSLLQSSNYGYTF TGCGCCAGCAGCTTATTACAGTCGTCTAACTATGGCTACACCTTC
TRBD2 TRBJ2-2 TRBV19 NA 16 CASSIPAGAGTGELFF TGTGCCAGTAGTATTCCAGCGGGAGCCGGCACCGGGGAGCTGTTTTTT
NA TRBJ2-7 TRBV19 once 14 CASSIGPGTYEQYF TGTGCCAGTAGTATAGGACCGGGGACCTACGAGCAGTACTTC
NA TRBJ1-3 TRBV6-2/TRBV6-3 NA 15 CASSWTARRGNTIYF TGTGCCAGCAGCTGGACGGCAAGGAGGGGAAACACCATATATTTT
TRBD1 TRBJ1-5 TRBV29-1 NA 13 CSVAGGTGRPQHF TGCAGCGTTGCAGGGGGGACCGGGCGGCCCCAGCATTTT
TRBD1 TRBJ2-7 TRBV24-1 NA 14 CATMGSGTGGEQYF TGTGCCACCATGGGGTCAGGGACAGGGGGCGAGCAGTACTTC
NA TRBJ1-6 TRBV7-2 NA 15 CASSLGGGGFSPLHF TGTGCCAGCAGCTTAGGGGGGGGAGGCTTCTCACCCCTCCACTTT